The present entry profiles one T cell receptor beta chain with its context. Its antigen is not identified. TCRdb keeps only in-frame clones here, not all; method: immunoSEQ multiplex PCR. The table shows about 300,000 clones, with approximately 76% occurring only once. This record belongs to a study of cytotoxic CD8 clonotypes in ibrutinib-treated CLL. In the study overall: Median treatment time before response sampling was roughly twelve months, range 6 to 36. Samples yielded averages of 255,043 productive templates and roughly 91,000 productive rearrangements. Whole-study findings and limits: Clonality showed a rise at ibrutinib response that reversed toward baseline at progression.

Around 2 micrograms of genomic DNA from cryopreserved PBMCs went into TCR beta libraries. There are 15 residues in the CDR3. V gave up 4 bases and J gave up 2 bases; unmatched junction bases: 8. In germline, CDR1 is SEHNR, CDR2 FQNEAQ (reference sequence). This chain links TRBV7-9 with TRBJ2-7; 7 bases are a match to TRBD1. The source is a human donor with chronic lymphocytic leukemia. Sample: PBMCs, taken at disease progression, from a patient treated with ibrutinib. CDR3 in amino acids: CASSSTGTATYEQYF. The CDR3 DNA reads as TGTGCCAGCAGCTCCACCGGGACAGCAACCTACGAGCAGTACTTC.